Listed below are T cell receptor beta chains from one sample, sequenced in a study of cytomegalovirus exposure and HLA in healthy donors. Generated by immunoSEQ multiplex PCR, the TCRdb table keeps only in-frame clones and is missing some. Seen here are about 190,000 clones, 60% to 80% observed once, and the top ten hold 2.5% to 3.5%. The sample taken for sequencing was PBMCs. The origin of the receptors is a woman aged 30 to 39 in good health and CMV-seropositive. Each CDR3 is given with its conserved first and last residue. The order of the fields is V gene, CDR3 length, J gene, clone size, D gene, CDR3 DNA, CDR3 protein. The D gene is left open where the match is weak. Clone size is not always given. Where it is, it says once, few, many or a class for expanded clones.

v_gene: TRBV7-9
len: 15
j_gene: TRBJ2-7
abundance: NA
d_gene: TRBD1
CDR3nt: TGTGCCAGCAGCCCGACGGCAGGGGGCAGGGACGAGCAGTACTTC
CDR3aa: CASSPTAGGRDEQYF

v_gene: TRBV19
len: 14
j_gene: TRBJ1-5
abundance: NA
d_gene: NA
CDR3nt: TGTGCCAGTAGTCCCCGGGAGTCCAATCAGCCCCAGCATTTT
CDR3aa: CASSPRESNQPQHF

v_gene: TRBV28
len: 14
j_gene: TRBJ2-1
abundance: NA
d_gene: NA
CDR3nt: TGTGCCAGCATCACCCCTAACAGCGGCAATGAGCAGTTCTTC
CDR3aa: CASITPNSGNEQFF

v_gene: TRBV19
len: 14
j_gene: TRBJ1-5
abundance: NA
d_gene: TRBD1
CDR3nt: TGTGCCAGTAGTCCTGACAGGGGGTATCAGCCCCAGCATTTT
CDR3aa: CASSPDRGYQPQHF

v_gene: TRBV14
len: 14
j_gene: TRBJ2-7
abundance: NA
d_gene: TRBD1
CDR3nt: TGTGCCAGCAGCCACAGACAGGGTTCGTACGAGCAGTACTTC
CDR3aa: CASSHRQGSYEQYF

v_gene: TRBV7-2
len: 15
j_gene: TRBJ2-7
abundance: NA
d_gene: NA
CDR3nt: TGTGCCAGCAGCTTAGTTCTAGGGGCGGTCTACGAGCAGTACTTC
CDR3aa: CASSLVLGAVYEQYF

v_gene: TRBV6-5
len: 15
j_gene: TRBJ1-5
abundance: NA
d_gene: NA
CDR3nt: TGTGCCAGCAGTCTAACGGGGTATAGCAATCAGCCCCAGCATTTT
CDR3aa: CASSLTGYSNQPQHF

v_gene: TRBV7-8
len: 18
j_gene: TRBJ2-6
abundance: once
d_gene: TRBD2
CDR3nt: TGTGCCAGCAGCCCGCCGGGACTAGCGGTCTCTGGGGCCAACGTCCTGACTTTC
CDR3aa: CASSPPGLAVSGANVLTF

v_gene: TRBV18
len: 13
j_gene: TRBJ2-1
abundance: NA
d_gene: NA
CDR3nt: TGTGCCAGCTCGACAGGATCCTACAATGAGCAGTTCTTC
CDR3aa: CASSTGSYNEQFF

v_gene: TRBV2
len: 14
j_gene: TRBJ1-6
abundance: NA
d_gene: NA
CDR3nt: TGTGCCAGCAGAGAGCAGGGTAGAAATTCACCCCTCCACTTT
CDR3aa: CASREQGRNSPLHF

v_gene: TRBV7-8
len: 14
j_gene: TRBJ1-1
abundance: NA
d_gene: NA
CDR3nt: TGTGCCAGCAGCTCCCAGATGGTACAGACTGAAGCTTTCTTT
CDR3aa: CASSSQMVQTEAFF

v_gene: TRBV29-1
len: 12
j_gene: TRBJ2-7
abundance: NA
d_gene: TRBD1
CDR3nt: TGCAGCGTTAGACAGGGGCTGGACGAGCAGTACTTC
CDR3aa: CSVRQGLDEQYF

v_gene: TRBV5-6
len: 15
j_gene: TRBJ1-5
abundance: NA
d_gene: NA
CDR3nt: TGTGCCAGCAGCTTGTTTCCAGGGTCAAATCAGCCCCAGCATTTT
CDR3aa: CASSLFPGSNQPQHF

v_gene: TRBV27
len: 13
j_gene: TRBJ1-2
abundance: NA
d_gene: NA
CDR3nt: TGTGCCAGCAGTTTCGGGACAAACTATGGCTACACCTTC
CDR3aa: CASSFGTNYGYTF

v_gene: TRBV6-5
len: 13
j_gene: TRBJ2-7
abundance: NA
d_gene: TRBD1
CDR3nt: TGTGCCAGCAGTGACAGGGGGCATGATTGGCAGTACTTC
CDR3aa: CASSDRGHDWQYF

v_gene: TRBV9
len: 12
j_gene: TRBJ1-1
abundance: NA
d_gene: NA
CDR3nt: TGTGCCACCTTGGGCCTTTACACTGAAGCTTTCTTT
CDR3aa: CATLGLYTEAFF

v_gene: TRBV11-2
len: 15
j_gene: TRBJ1-3
abundance: NA
d_gene: NA
CDR3nt: TGTGCCAGCACATACCCCGGGGGGGCTGGAAACACCATATATTTT
CDR3aa: CASTYPGGAGNTIYF

v_gene: TRBV5-4
len: 16
j_gene: TRBJ2-3
abundance: NA
d_gene: TRBD2
CDR3nt: TGTGCCAGCAGCTTGGGGGGGGGACTAGATGGAGATACGCAGTATTTT
CDR3aa: CASSLGGGLDGDTQYF

v_gene: TRBV28
len: 15
j_gene: TRBJ2-7
abundance: NA
d_gene: NA
CDR3nt: TGTGCCAGCAGTTCCTCCGAGCGGAAGCGTTACGAGCAGTACTTC
CDR3aa: CASSSSERKRYEQYF

v_gene: TRBV14
len: 14
j_gene: TRBJ2-7
abundance: few
d_gene: NA
CDR3nt: TGTGCCAGCAGCCCTATGCGTAAACCCTACGAGCAGTACTTC
CDR3aa: CASSPMRKPYEQYF

v_gene: TRBV6-6
len: 14
j_gene: TRBJ1-4
abundance: few
d_gene: TRBD1
CDR3nt: TGTGCCAGCAGTACAGGGGACAGGCGGGAAAAACTGTTTTTT
CDR3aa: CASSTGDRREKLFF

v_gene: TRBV5-1
len: 15
j_gene: TRBJ2-1
abundance: NA
d_gene: NA
CDR3nt: TGCGCCAGCAGCTTGGGAGTAGCGGACTACAATGAGCAGTTCTTC
CDR3aa: CASSLGVADYNEQFF

v_gene: TRBV7-9
len: 12
j_gene: TRBJ1-2
abundance: few
d_gene: NA
CDR3nt: TGTGCCAGCAGCAGCGGTGACTATGGCTACACCTTC
CDR3aa: CASSSGDYGYTF

v_gene: TRBV11-3
len: 15
j_gene: TRBJ2-3
abundance: NA
d_gene: NA
CDR3nt: TGTGCCAGCAGCTCCAGCGGCAAGAGCACAGATACGCAGTATTTT
CDR3aa: CASSSSGKSTDTQYF

v_gene: TRBV7-9
len: 15
j_gene: TRBJ2-2
abundance: NA
d_gene: NA
CDR3nt: TGTGCCAGCAGAGCAGGGGAAGCGAACACCGGGGAGCTGTTTTTT
CDR3aa: CASRAGEANTGELFF

v_gene: TRBV10-2
len: 13
j_gene: TRBJ1-2
abundance: NA
d_gene: NA
CDR3nt: TGCGCCAGCAGGGGTGAAGGGGCTGGTGGCTACACCTTC
CDR3aa: CASRGEGAGGYTF

v_gene: TRBV11-2
len: 15
j_gene: TRBJ2-7
abundance: NA
d_gene: TRBD1
CDR3nt: TGTGCCAGCAGCTTGGAGAACAGGGGGCTAGGGGAGCAGTACTTC
CDR3aa: CASSLENRGLGEQYF

v_gene: TRBV19
len: 14
j_gene: TRBJ2-7
abundance: NA
d_gene: TRBD2
CDR3nt: TGTGCCAGTAGGGTTAGCGGGAGTGGGCGCGAGCAGTACTTC
CDR3aa: CASRVSGSGREQYF

v_gene: TRBV7-9
len: 14
j_gene: TRBJ2-5
abundance: NA
d_gene: TRBD1
CDR3nt: TGTGCCAGCAGCTTAGTAGGGGGCGGTCAGACCCAGTACTTC
CDR3aa: CASSLVGGGQTQYF

v_gene: TRBV7-2
len: 17
j_gene: TRBJ1-4
abundance: few
d_gene: TRBD1
CDR3nt: TGTGCCAGCAGCCTCCGCGGGACAGCAGCAACTAATGAAAAACTGTTTTTT
CDR3aa: CASSLRGTAATNEKLFF

v_gene: TRBV2
len: 15
j_gene: TRBJ2-5
abundance: few
d_gene: NA
CDR3nt: TGTGCCAGCCGTTTATGGGGGCCCGACCAAGAGACCCAGTACTTC
CDR3aa: CASRLWGPDQETQYF

v_gene: TRBV29-1
len: 15
j_gene: TRBJ2-7
abundance: once
d_gene: TRBD2
CDR3nt: TGCAGCGTAAGGGGCGGGAGGCCGCTTACCTACGAGCAGTACTTC
CDR3aa: CSVRGGRPLTYEQYF

v_gene: TRBV28
len: 19
j_gene: TRBJ1-4
abundance: few
d_gene: NA
CDR3nt: TGTGCCAGCAGTTTTGGAAGGGGGTTCCGCCGAGGGGGGGATGAAAAACTGTTTTTT
CDR3aa: CASSFGRGFRRGGDEKLFF

v_gene: TRBV2
len: 15
j_gene: TRBJ2-3
abundance: NA
d_gene: NA
CDR3nt: TGTGCCAGCAGCGTGGGGGCGATCCGCACAGATACGCAGTATTTT
CDR3aa: CASSVGAIRTDTQYF

v_gene: TRBV4-2
len: 14
j_gene: TRBJ1-2
abundance: NA
d_gene: TRBD1
CDR3nt: TGTGCCAGCAGCCAGCCGGGACAGGGTCCTGGCTACACCTTC
CDR3aa: CASSQPGQGPGYTF

v_gene: TRBV28
len: 12
j_gene: TRBJ2-1
abundance: NA
d_gene: NA
CDR3nt: TGTGCCAGCAGCCTGACTCAGGGTGAGCAGTTCTTC
CDR3aa: CASSLTQGEQFF

v_gene: TRBV6-5
len: 15
j_gene: TRBJ2-5
abundance: NA
d_gene: NA
CDR3nt: TGTGCCAGCAGTTACAAGGGGGAAGGGGGAGAGACCCAGTACTTC
CDR3aa: CASSYKGEGGETQYF

v_gene: TRBV10-3
len: 14
j_gene: TRBJ1-2
abundance: NA
d_gene: NA
CDR3nt: TGTGCCATCAGTGAGTTCGGGGACTTAAGTGGCTACACCTTC
CDR3aa: CAISEFGDLSGYTF

v_gene: TRBV7-2
len: 18
j_gene: TRBJ2-3
abundance: NA
d_gene: TRBD2
CDR3nt: TGTGCCAGCAGCTTGGAACTAGCGGGAGGCCCTAGCACAGATACGCAGTATTTT
CDR3aa: CASSLELAGGPSTDTQYF

v_gene: TRBV4-2
len: 15
j_gene: TRBJ2-7
abundance: NA
d_gene: NA
CDR3nt: TGTGCCAGCAGTATCCGGTACAGGGCGGAATACGAGCAGTACTTC
CDR3aa: CASSIRYRAEYEQYF

v_gene: TRBV5-5
len: 16
j_gene: TRBJ2-3
abundance: NA
d_gene: TRBD1
CDR3nt: TGTGCCAGCAGCTTCACTGGGACAGGGGGCCTGGATACGCAGTATTTT
CDR3aa: CASSFTGTGGLDTQYF

v_gene: TRBV6-5
len: 16
j_gene: TRBJ1-2
abundance: NA
d_gene: NA
CDR3nt: TGTGCCAGCAGTTACTCGATGGGGGGGCTCCCCGATGGCTACACCTTC
CDR3aa: CASSYSMGGLPDGYTF

v_gene: TRBV29-1
len: 14
j_gene: TRBJ2-7
abundance: NA
d_gene: TRBD2
CDR3nt: TGCAGCGTCCTGATAGCGGGAGGTGTAGGTGAGCAGTACTTC
CDR3aa: CSVLIAGGVGEQYF

v_gene: TRBV10-2
len: 17
j_gene: TRBJ1-2
abundance: NA
d_gene: TRBD1
CDR3nt: TGCGCCAGCAGTGATCTTAACCCCGGGACAGGAACCTATGGCTACACCTTC
CDR3aa: CASSDLNPGTGTYGYTF